Given below is one T cell receptor (beta chain) in context. The data derive from a study of Ad26.COV2.S vaccination and SARS-CoV-2 variants. Across the whole study: Once or twice, 56 days apart, Ad26.COV2.S was delivered intramuscularly.

Documented treatment: roughly 18 received Ad26.COV2.S at low or high dose, single or two shots; roughly 5 received placebo; per-sample allocation not given. Day 63 following the first vaccine or placebo injection was when the samples were taken. J lost 10 bases, V lost 7 bases, and 4 bases had no gene match. The CDR3 length is 11 residues. CDR1 is MNHNY, CDR2 SVGAGI, per germline (reference sequence). TCRdb's copy holds only in-frame clones and misses some; the assay was immunoSEQ multiplex PCR. The table shows about 680,000 clones, with 89% occurring only once. Sequencing was performed on peripheral blood, taken in a trial of Ad26.COV2.S vaccine versus placebo. The rearrangement joins TRBV6-6 to TRBJ2-4; 7 bases are shared with TRBD1. The clonotype was recovered from a person between 18 and 60 years old who received the Ad26.COV2.S COVID-19 vaccine or a placebo. The CDR3 reads CASTADRIQYF. CDR3 coding DNA: TGTGCCAGCACCGCGGACAGGATTCAGTACTTC.